These T cell receptor beta chains were read from a single sample in a study of T cell responses to AZD1222 COVID-19 vaccine. Assay: immunoSEQ multiplex PCR; the TCRdb copy retains only in-frame clones and omits some. The data contain around 71,000 clones, about 80% of them singletons. The sequences come from peripheral blood, collected 28 days after the second AZD1222 dose. The receptors were gathered from an adult who received the AZD1222 COVID-19 vaccine. Both conserved end residues are part of each CDR3. A D gene is named only where the DNA matches it firmly. Some rows have no size entry. The others give once, few or many, or a class for an expanded clone.

j_gene,d_gene,abundance,v_gene,CDR3nt,CDR3aa
TRBJ1-6,-,few,TRBV15,TGTGCCACCAGCCTGGGACTGACCGATTCACCCCTCCACTTT,CATSLGLTDSPLHF
TRBJ1-2,-,once,TRBV7-3,TGTGCCAGCAGCTTAAGAGCAGGGACGGCTAACTATGGCTACACCTTC,CASSLRAGTANYGYTF
TRBJ2-2,-,-,TRBV5-1,TGCGCCAGCAGCGACGGGGTGGACACCGGGGAGCTGTTTTTT,CASSDGVDTGELFF
TRBJ1-1,-,once,TRBV30,TGTGCCTGGAGTTCACACGTGAACACTGAAGCTTTCTTT,CAWSSHVNTEAFF
TRBJ1-3,-,-,TRBV5-6,TGTGCCAGCAGCTTGTACGGTGCTGGAAACACCATATATTTT,CASSLYGAGNTIYF
TRBJ1-4,TRBD1,-,TRBV20-1,TGCAGTGCTAGTCCCACCAGGGGGCGTGAAAAACTGTTTTTT,CSASPTRGREKLFF
TRBJ1-2,TRBD1,-,TRBV29-1,TGCAGCGTTAACCCTCAGGGACAGACGCTCCATTATGGCTACACCTTC,CSVNPQGQTLHYGYTF
TRBJ2-3,TRBD2,-,TRBV3-1/TRBV3-2,TGTGCCAGCAGCCAGGTGCTTGCGGGGGGGCCTACAGATACGCAGTATTTT,CASSQVLAGGPTDTQYF
TRBJ1-2,-,-,TRBV19,TGTGCCAGTAGTCCGAGTCACAAGGGACTCTATGGCTACACCTTC,CASSPSHKGLYGYTF
TRBJ2-3,-,-,TRBV29-1,TGCAGCGTTGACAGGGCCGATACGCAGTATTTT,CSVDRADTQYF
TRBJ2-7,TRBD1,-,TRBV9,TGTGCCAGCAGCCCCTGGGAAGGAACAGGGGACGAGCAGTACTTC,CASSPWEGTGDEQYF
TRBJ1-3,-,few,TRBV5-6,TGTGCCAGCAGCACGGGACACTCTGGAAACACCATATATTTT,CASSTGHSGNTIYF
TRBJ2-3,-,-,TRBV19,TGTGCCAGTAAAGGAATAGATGGGGGGAGTACGCAGTATTTT,CASKGIDGGSTQYF
TRBJ1-2,-,-,TRBV3-1/TRBV3-2,TGTGCCAGCAGCCAAGGTAGCCAAAGCTACACCTTC,CASSQGSQSYTF
TRBJ1-1,-,-,TRBV7-8,TGTGCCAGCAGCTTTGGAACGAACACTGAAGCTTTCTTT,CASSFGTNTEAFF
TRBJ2-4,-,once,TRBV10-1,TGCGCCAGCAGTGAGTCGGGGAGTCTGGCCAAAAACATTCAGTACTTC,CASSESGSLAKNIQYF
TRBJ2-3,-,once,TRBV11-2,TGTGCCAGCTTGGGACGAGACTCGCCTTTCTTCACAGATACGCAGTATTTT,CASLGRDSPFFTDTQYF
TRBJ1-5,-,-,TRBV5-6,TGTGCCAGCAGCTTCGGTAAAAGTTACAATCAGCCCCAGCATTTT,CASSFGKSYNQPQHF
TRBJ1-4,TRBD1,-,TRBV5-4,TGTGCCAGCAGCTTGAACAGGGGAAATGAAAAACTGTTTTTT,CASSLNRGNEKLFF
TRBJ2-7,-,-,TRBV13,TGTGCCAGCAGCTTAACTGGACTCGGACAGACTTACGAGCAGTACTTC,CASSLTGLGQTYEQYF
TRBJ1-4,-,once,TRBV7-6,TGTGCCAGCAGCAAAACCACCTATGACCATGAAAAACTGTTTTTT,CASSKTTYDHEKLFF
TRBJ2-1,TRBD2,-,TRBV6-2/TRBV6-3,TGTGCCAGCAGTTACCCACCCCCGGGACTAGCGGGGGTAGGGTCCTACAATGAGCAGTTCTTC,CASSYPPPGLAGVGSYNEQFF
TRBJ1-1,-,once,TRBV9,TGTGCCAGCCACGACGGTGCTAACACTGAAGCTTTCTTT,CASHDGANTEAFF
TRBJ2-6,-,-,TRBV5-4,TGTGCCAGCAGCGCGGCGGGGGCTGGCGCCAACGTCCTGACTTTC,CASSAAGAGANVLTF
TRBJ1-1,-,-,TRBV5-1,TGCGCCAGCAGCTTGGGGGGCATTTCGAACACTGAAGCTTTCTTT,CASSLGGISNTEAFF
TRBJ2-3,TRBD1,-,TRBV5-4,TGTGCCAGCAGCTTCGACAGGGCCCCGACGCAGTATTTT,CASSFDRAPTQYF
TRBJ2-7,-,-,TRBV5-8,TGTGCCAGCAGCTTCCTCGCCTACGAGCAGTACTTC,CASSFLAYEQYF
TRBJ2-1,TRBD2,few,TRBV10-2,TGCGCCAGCAGCGGACTAGCGGGGGGCTCCTACAATGAGCAGTTCTTC,CASSGLAGGSYNEQFF
TRBJ2-7,-,few,TRBV29-1,TGCAGCGCCGAATTACAGGGCTCCCCGAATTTGTACGAGCAGTACTTC,CSAELQGSPNLYEQYF
TRBJ1-2,-,-,TRBV5-1,TGCGCCAGCAGCTTGGAAGTAGGGAATGGTTACACCTTC,CASSLEVGNGYTF
TRBJ2-5,-,-,TRBV6-5,TGTGCCAGCAGTCGAGGGGGGCCAGAGACCCAGTACTTC,CASSRGGPETQYF
TRBJ2-7,TRBD1,-,TRBV28,TGTGCCAGCAGTCTCGGGGACAGAACCTACGAGCAGTACTTC,CASSLGDRTYEQYF
TRBJ2-7,-,-,TRBV18,TGTGCCAGCTCACCAATCGGGATCTCCTACGAGCAGTACTTC,CASSPIGISYEQYF
TRBJ1-6,-,-,TRBV7-2,TGTGCCAGCAGCTTACGGAATTCACCCCTCCACTTT,CASSLRNSPLHF
TRBJ2-5,TRBD1,-,TRBV11-2,TGTGCCAGCAGCTCACAGGGGCAGACCCAGTACTTC,CASSSQGQTQYF
TRBJ2-5,-,-,TRBV18,TGTGCCAGCTCACCGGGAGAGACCCAGTACTTC,CASSPGETQYF
TRBJ1-1,-,-,TRBV5-4,TGTGCCAGCAGCCTAAATTGGGGGGGGAACACTGAAGCTTTCTTT,CASSLNWGGNTEAFF
TRBJ1-5,-,-,TRBV3-1/TRBV3-2,TGTGCCAGCAGCCAAAAGGTCCGGAGTCAGCCCCAGCATTTT,CASSQKVRSQPQHF
TRBJ2-1,-,-,TRBV7-3,TGTGCCAGCAGCGTATGGGGCGCAAACAATGAGCAGTTCTTC,CASSVWGANNEQFF
TRBJ1-1,-,-,TRBV6-5,TGTGCCAGCACTGCCGTGATGAACACTGAAGCTTTCTTT,CASTAVMNTEAFF
TRBJ2-2,TRBD2,-,TRBV6-4,TGTGCCAGCAGTGACTCGGGTAGCGGGATCGGGGAGCTGTTTTTT,CASSDSGSGIGELFF